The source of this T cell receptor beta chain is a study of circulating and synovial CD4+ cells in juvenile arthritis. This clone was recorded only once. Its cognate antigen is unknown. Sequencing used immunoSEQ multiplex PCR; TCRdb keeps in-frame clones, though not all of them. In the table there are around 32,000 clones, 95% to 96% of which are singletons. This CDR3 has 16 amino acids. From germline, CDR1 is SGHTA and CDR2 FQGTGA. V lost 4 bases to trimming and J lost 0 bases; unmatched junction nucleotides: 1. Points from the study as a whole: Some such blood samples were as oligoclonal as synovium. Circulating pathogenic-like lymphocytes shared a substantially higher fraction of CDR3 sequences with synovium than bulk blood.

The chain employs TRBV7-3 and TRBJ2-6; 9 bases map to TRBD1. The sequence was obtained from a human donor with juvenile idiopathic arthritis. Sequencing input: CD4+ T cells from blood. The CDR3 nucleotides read TGTGCCAGCAGCTACAGGGGGCCCTCTGGGGCCAACGTCCTGACTTTC. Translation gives CASSYRGPSGANVLTF. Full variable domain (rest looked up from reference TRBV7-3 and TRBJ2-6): GAGVSQTPSNKVTEKGKYVELRCDPISGHTALYWYRQSLGQGPEFLIYFQGTGAADDSGLPNDRFFAVRPEGSVSTLKIQRTERGDSAVYLCASSYRGPSGANVLTFGAGSRLTVL.